Below are 16 T cell receptor beta chains sequenced from a single sample in a study of early T cells in non-severe SARS-CoV-2 infection. Each CDR3 protein is one row after TCRdb ran MiXCR on the 5' RACE reads. The sample shows approximately 97,000 distinct CDR3 sequences, roughly 11% of them seen only once. The material was whole blood, obtained at baseline. These receptors were collected from an adult who was a healthcare worker with PCR-confirmed SARS-CoV-2 infection or an uninfected control (not recorded which).

This clonotype occurred a few times. V usage is TRBV29-1 and J usage is TRBJ2-7, with a tentative D call TRBD1 (5 bases). The CDR3 extends over 12 amino acids. CDR1 is SQVTM and CDR2 is ANQGSEA in the germline V gene. V was trimmed by 6 bases and J by 7 bases, leaving 16 bases between them. The CDR3 nucleotides read TGCAGCGTCGACAGCCCTAAGGGAGAGCAGTACTTC. This encodes CSVDSPKGEQYF.

The rearrangement joins TRBV20-1 to TRBJ2-7; TRBD2 might be the D (5 bases). Trimming pared 0 bases from V and 4 bases from J, leaving 13 bases between. The V gene's germline CDR1 is DFQATT and CDR2 SNEGSKA (reference sequence). The CDR3 totals 14 residues. The CDR3 is CSARDGASLYEQYF. The CDR3 DNA sequence: TGCAGTGCTAGAGATGGCGCTAGCTTGTACGAGCAGTACTTC.

The V gene is TRBV9, the J gene TRBJ2-3; TRBD2 matches at 14 bases. The CDR3 contains 19 residues. J gave up 0 bases and V 4 bases, and 10 bases lay outside the gene matches. CDR1 is SGDLS and CDR2 is YYNGEE in the germline V gene. DNA of the CDR3: TGTGCCAGCAGCACCCCAGGGACTAGCGGGAGAAGGAGCACAGATACGCAGTATTTT. Amino acid sequence: CASSTPGTSGRRSTDTQYF. Using reference TRBV9 and TRBJ2-3 for the parts outside the CDR3, the full variable domain is DSGVTQTPKHLITATGQRVTLRCSPRSGDLSVYWYQQSLDQGLQFLIQYYNGEERAKGNILERFSAQQFPDLHSELNLSSLELGDSALYFCASSTPGTSGRRSTDTQYFGPGTRLTVL.

V usage is TRBV5-5 and J usage is TRBJ1-1, with D hard to call. V was pared by 1 base and J by 0 bases, with 7 bases between. Germline V CDR1 and CDR2: SGHKS, YYEKEE (reference sequence). The CDR3 length is 14 residues. The CDR3 coding sequence is TGTGCCAGCAGCTTGTCACTCATGAACACTGAAGCTTTCTTT. This codes for CASSLSLMNTEAFF. Combining the CDR3 with reference TRBV5-5 and TRBJ1-1 gives the whole variable domain DAGVTQSPTHLIKTRGQQVTLRCSPISGHKSVSWYQQVLGQGPQFIFQYYEKEERGRGNFPDRFSARQFPNYSSELNVNALLLGDSALYLCASSLSLMNTEAFFGQGTRLTVV.

This chain links TRBV10-3 with TRBJ1-2, with D possibly TRBD1 on 6 matching bases. The V end lost 10 bases, the J end lost 6 bases, and 21 bases lay between the germline ends. The CDR3 length is 14 residues. Germline values: CDR1 ENHRY, CDR2 SYGVKD. CDR3 protein: CATQTGDYGDGYTF. CDR3 DNA sequence: TGTGCCACCCAGACAGGCGACTATGGGGATGGCTACACCTTC.

The chain carries TRBV12-3 or TRBV12-4 and TRBJ2-7, with D possibly being TRBD1 (6 bases). This CDR3 contains 14 residues. Trimming took 6 bases from V and 2 from J, leaving 14 bases between them. CDR3 in DNA: TGTGCCAGCAGCTTTCAGGGGTTTACCTACGAGCAGTACTTC. This translates into CASSFQGFTYEQYF.

The rearrangement joins TRBV7-8 to TRBJ2-5, with D perhaps matching TRBD1 (5 bases). With 3 bases removed from V and 7 bases from J, the gap between germline ends came to 18 bases. Per germline, CDR1 SGHVS and CDR2 FQNEAQ. This CDR3 is built from 15 residues. The CDR3 region has the DNA TGTGCCAGCAGCTTCGACCCACCAGGGTTAGGGACCCAGTACTTC. Amino acids: CASSFDPPGLGTQYF.

This CDR3 is CASSIYRGAHGYTF. The DNA of the CDR3 is TGTGCCAGTAGTATCTACAGGGGGGCGCATGGCTACACCTTC. This chain links TRBV19 with TRBJ1-2, with 8 bases that match TRBD1. V lost 3 bases, J lost 6 bases, and 6 bases stayed unmatched. Germline values: CDR1 LNHDA, CDR2 SQIVND (reference sequence). The CDR3 totals 14 residues.

The genes are TRBV1 and TRBJ2-1. TRBV1 is a documented pseudogene. The CDR3 is made up of 10 amino acids. Here the CDR3 reads CTSSHAEEFF. CDR3 bases: TGCACCAGCAGCCATGCCGAGGAGTTCTTC.

This clonotype was counted ten times or more. The chain employs TRBV20-1 and TRBJ2-2; 7 nucleotides align to TRBD2. This CDR3 region has 15 residues. Germline CDR1 is DFQATT and CDR2 is SNEGSKA (reference sequence). Losses at the gene ends were 3 bases for V and 8 bases for J; bases not matched to a gene: 12. CDR3 bases: TGCAGTGCTAGGGCTAGCGGAACATACGGGGGGGAGCTGTTTTTT. The encoded protein is CSARASGTYGGELFF.

This clonotype was seen many times. The chain carries TRBV6-5 and TRBJ2-1; D gene uncertain. Germline values: CDR1 MNHEY, CDR2 SVGAGI. V was clipped by 2 bases and J by 0 bases, with 8 bases between them. The CDR3 is made up of 15 amino acids. CDR3 DNA sequence: TGTGCCAGCAGTTACGCCCCTAGCTCCTACAATGAGCAGTTCTTC. It encodes CASSYAPSSYNEQFF.

The chain uses TRBV29-1 and TRBJ2-5, with a weak D call TRBD1 (6 bases). The CDR3 is 14 amino acids. Trimming stripped 2 bases from V and 4 bases from J, with 14 bases between. Germline-derived CDR1 and CDR2 are SQVTM and ANQGSEA. In DNA form, the CDR3 reads TGCAGCGTTGAAACAGGGAGAATAGGAGAGACCCAGTACTTC. Its translation: CSVETGRIGETQYF.

This clonotype was counted at least ten times. V and J are TRBV11-2 and TRBJ2-7; tentative D call: TRBD1 (5 bases). The germline V gene encodes CDR1 SGHAT and CDR2 FQNNGV. V lost 4 bases, J lost 2 bases, and 15 bases lay in between. CDR3 length equals 15 residues. The CDR3 loop reads CASSSHPTEAYEQYF. As DNA, the CDR3 is TGTGCCAGCAGCTCGCACCCGACAGAAGCCTACGAGCAGTACTTC.

This clonotype occurred a few times. This chain connects TRBV20-1 to TRBJ2-7; TRBD2 matches 13 bases. The CDR3 has 15 residues. Looked up from germline, CDR1 is DFQATT and CDR2 is SNEGSKA (reference sequence). Trimming cost V 3 bases and J 4 bases; bases outside gene matches: 6. The CDR3 loop is CSARPGLAGAYEQYF. In DNA, the CDR3 is TGCAGTGCTAGGCCAGGACTAGCGGGAGCATACGAGCAGTACTTC.

The chain has TRBV4-1 and TRBJ2-1, with D possibly TRBD2 on 6 matching bases. V was cut by 4 bases and J by 8 bases, with 18 bases left in between. CDR1 is MGHRA, CDR2 YSYEKL, per germline. This CDR3 has 15 residues. The CDR3 DNA sequence: TGCGCCAGCAGCCCCGGGGGATTTAGGTCGGATGAGCAGTTCTTC. Translation gives CASSPGGFRSDEQFF.

About this clonotype itself: A much larger clone lies a single base off, so this may be a read error. The chain couples TRBV7-9 to TRBJ2-1, with D perhaps TRBD2 (5 bases). V shed 4 bases and J shed 2 bases, with 15 bases lying between them. CDR3 length equals 16 residues. Germline V lookup: CDR1 SEHNR, CDR2 FQNEAQ (reference sequence). CDR3 in amino acids: CASSSEWERPYNEQFF. The CDR3 DNA follows: TGTGCCAGCAGCTCTGAGTGGGAGCGCCCCTACAATGAGCAGTTCTTC. Based on the CDR3 plus reference TRBV7-9 and TRBJ2-1, the full variable domain is DTGVSQNPRHKITKRGQNVTFRCDPISEHNRLYWYRQTLGQGPEFLTYFQNEAQLEKSRLLSDRFSAERPKGSFSTLEIQRTEQGDSAMYLCASSSEWERPYNEQFFGPGTRLTVL.